This record looks at one T cell receptor (beta chain) sequence and its context. V was cut by 2 bases and J by 3 bases, with 12 bases left in between. The CDR3 runs 14 residues. Germline assignment: CDR1 SGDLS and CDR2 YYNGEE. Authors' processing steps: From reference gene primer amplification, estimates of nucleated cell counts were derived. The table came from immunoSEQ multiplex PCR; TCRdb's copy has only in-frame clones and leaves some out. The D gene and trimming were derived from the DNA, and the V and J assignments and clone size from that table. The profile shows around 140,000 clones, about 79% of them singletons. The data originate from a study of blood T cell repertoires in COVID-19. Turning to the study itself: The United States, Italy and Spain provided the acute and convalescent COVID-19 samples. PBMCs, B-cell-depleted T cells, or T cells were the source of the cDNA or gDNA that made up the material.

The chain recombines TRBV9 with TRBJ2-7, with TRBD2 as a possible D gene (5 bases). Sequences were obtained from peripheral blood. The TCR was taken from a man between 60 and 75 years old with active or convalescent COVID-19. CDR3 protein: CASSVSGSNYEQYF. The CDR3 coding sequence is TGTGCCAGCAGCGTCTCGGGATCCAACTACGAGCAGTACTTC.